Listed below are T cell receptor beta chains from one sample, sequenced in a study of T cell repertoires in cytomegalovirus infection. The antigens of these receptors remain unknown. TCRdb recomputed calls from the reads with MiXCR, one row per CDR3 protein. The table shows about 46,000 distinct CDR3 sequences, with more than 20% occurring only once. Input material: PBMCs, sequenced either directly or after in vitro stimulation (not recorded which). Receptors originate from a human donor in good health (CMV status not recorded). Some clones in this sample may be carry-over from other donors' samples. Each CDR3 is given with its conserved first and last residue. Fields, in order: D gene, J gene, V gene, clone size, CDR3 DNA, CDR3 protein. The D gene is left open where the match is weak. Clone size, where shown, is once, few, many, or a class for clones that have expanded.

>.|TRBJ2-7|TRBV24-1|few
TGTGCCACCAGTGATTGGGGGGAGAACGAGCAGTACTTC
CATSDWGENEQYF
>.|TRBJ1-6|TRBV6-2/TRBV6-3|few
TGTGCCAGCAGTGGGGAACCAGTGGACTTTTTCCATTCACCCCTCCACTTT
CASSGEPVDFFHSPLHF
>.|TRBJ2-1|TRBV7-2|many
TGTGCCAGCAGCTTTGGGCGGGCGGCCTACAATGAGCAGTTCTTC
CASSFGRAAYNEQFF
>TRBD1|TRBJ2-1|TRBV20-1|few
TGCAGTGCTGACAGGGGAAAGAACAATGAGCAGTTCTTC
CSADRGKNNEQFF
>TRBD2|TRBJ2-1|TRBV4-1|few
TGCGCCAGCAGCCAACAAATTAGCGGGAGTACCTACAATGAGCAGTTCTTC
CASSQQISGSTYNEQFF
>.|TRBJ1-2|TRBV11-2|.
TGTGCCAGCAGCTTAGATAGGGGGGCCCTCCCAGGCTACACCTTC
CASSLDRGALPGYTF
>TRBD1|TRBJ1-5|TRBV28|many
TGTGCCAGCAGTTTACTACAGGGGACGGGGCCCCAGCATTTT
CASSLLQGTGPQHF
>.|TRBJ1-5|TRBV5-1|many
TGCGCCAGCAGCTTGGGTGGGCAAGGGAATCAGCCCCAGCATTTT
CASSLGGQGNQPQHF
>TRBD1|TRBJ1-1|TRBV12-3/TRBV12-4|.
TGTGCCAGCAGAAACCAGGGACAGGGGGCGCGAGCTTTCTTT
CASRNQGQGARAFF
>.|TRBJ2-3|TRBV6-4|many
TGTGCCAGCAGTGACGGTGAGTCTGGCACAGATACGCAGTATTTT
CASSDGESGTDTQYF
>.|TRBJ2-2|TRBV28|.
TGTGCCAGCAGTTTCGGCGTCCGTGGGGGGGAGCTGTTTTTT
CASSFGVRGGELFF
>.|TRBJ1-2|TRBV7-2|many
TGTGCCAGCAGCTTAGCGACAAGCGGGGTCTCGGGCTACACCTTC
CASSLATSGVSGYTF
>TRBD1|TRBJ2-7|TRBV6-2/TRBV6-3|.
TGTGCCAGCAGTTATCTCCCCCGGGGGACAGGAGCCTACGAGCAGTACTTC
CASSYLPRGTGAYEQYF
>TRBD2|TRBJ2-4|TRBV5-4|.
TGTGCCAGCAGCTTGGAGGGACTAGAAAAAAACATTCAGTACTTC
CASSLEGLEKNIQYF
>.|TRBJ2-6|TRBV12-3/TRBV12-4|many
TGTGCCAGCAGTCCCCCGGAGGGGTTCTCTGGGGCCAACGTCCTGACTTTC
CASSPPEGFSGANVLTF
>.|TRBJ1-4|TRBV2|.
TGTGCCAGCGGCCCGACATTGGGATTAGGGGAAAAACTGTTTTTT
CASGPTLGLGEKLFF